A selection of T cell receptor beta chains follows, all from one sample in a study of blood T cell repertoires in COVID-19. Assay used: immunoSEQ multiplex PCR; TCRdb lists only in-frame clones, some missing. The sample has roughly 450,000 clones; 90% are singletons. Sequencing was carried out using PBMCs or T cells enriched from blood (not recorded which). These receptors came from a man aged 18 to 29 who had recovered from COVID-19. Both conserved end residues are part of each CDR3. The D gene is left open where the match is weak. Size is stated for part of the rows, as once, few or many counts, or as a class when the clone is expanded.

clone_size j_call v_call d_call cdr3_aa cdr3_nt
NA TRBJ2-7 TRBV13 TRBD2 CASSSRLAGGPDEQYF TGTGCCAGCAGCTCTAGACTAGCGGGAGGGCCAGACGAGCAGTACTTC
once TRBJ1-5 TRBV15 TRBD1 CATSGDRGMQPQHF TGTGCCACCAGCGGAGACAGGGGGATGCAGCCCCAGCATTTT
NA TRBJ2-1 TRBV10-3 NA CAISESAGSSYNEQFF TGTGCCATCAGTGAGTCGGCGGGGAGCTCCTACAATGAGCAGTTCTTC
NA TRBJ1-1 TRBV7-6 NA CASSLSFDTEAFF TGTGCCAGCAGCTTAAGCTTCGACACTGAAGCTTTCTTT
once TRBJ1-3 TRBV7-9 TRBD1 CAGQGLGNTIYF TGTGCCGGACAGGGTTTAGGAAACACCATATATTTT
NA TRBJ2-5 TRBV3-1/TRBV3-2 NA CASSPFWRVETQYF TGTGCCAGCAGCCCGTTCTGGCGGGTAGAGACCCAGTACTTC
NA TRBJ2-5 TRBV7-9 NA CASSLVQGGQETQYF TGTGCCAGCAGCTTAGTACAGGGCGGGCAAGAGACCCAGTACTTC
NA TRBJ1-2 TRBV7-8 NA CASSLFLTAYGYTF TGTGCCAGCAGCTTGTTCTTGACAGCGTATGGCTACACCTTC
once TRBJ2-5 TRBV18 TRBD2 CASSSGLAGGETQYF TGTGCCAGCTCATCGGGACTAGCGGGAGGAGAGACCCAGTACTTC
NA TRBJ2-7 TRBV7-8 TRBD1 CASSPRTGSFPYEQYF TGTGCCAGCAGCCCCAGGACAGGGTCGTTCCCCTACGAGCAGTACTTC
NA TRBJ1-6 TRBV6-5 NA CATQDKVKPLHF TGTGCCACCCAGGATAAGGTTAAACCCCTCCACTTT
NA TRBJ2-2 TRBV27 TRBD1 CASSRNRGDTGELFF TGTGCCAGCAGCCGTAACAGGGGGGACACCGGGGAGCTGTTTTTT
NA TRBJ2-5 TRBV7-9 TRBD1 CASSPRQGLQETQYF TGTGCCAGCAGCCCCCGACAGGGGCTTCAAGAGACCCAGTACTTC
NA TRBJ2-6 TRBV27 TRBD1 CASRPHRGAGSGANVLTF TGTGCCAGCAGACCACACAGGGGCGCCGGCTCTGGGGCCAACGTCCTGACTTTC
NA TRBJ2-7 TRBV3-1/TRBV3-2 NA CASSQVREQYF TGTGCCAGCAGCCAAGTCAGGGAGCAGTACTTC
NA TRBJ2-5 TRBV6-5 TRBD1 CASSYSGQGSGETQYF TGTGCCAGCAGTTACTCAGGACAGGGTTCGGGAGAGACCCAGTACTTC
NA TRBJ2-3 TRBV6-4 NA CASSIRFADTQYF TGTGCCAGCAGTATTCGTTTTGCAGATACGCAGTATTTT
NA TRBJ1-5 TRBV4-1 TRBD1 CASSQTGDPNQPQHF TGCGCCAGCAGCCAAACAGGGGACCCCAATCAGCCCCAGCATTTT
NA TRBJ1-1 TRBV11-3 NA CASSSKGVEAFF TGTGCCAGCAGCTCAAAGGGGGTTGAAGCTTTCTTT
once TRBJ2-5 TRBV5-1 NA CASSKSQETQYF TGCGCCAGCAGTAAATCCCAAGAGACCCAGTACTTC
NA TRBJ2-3 TRBV5-4 NA CASSPGQLTDTQYF TGTGCCAGCAGCCCTGGACAGCTCACAGATACGCAGTATTTT
NA TRBJ1-1 TRBV2 NA CASSDFLEAFF TGTGCCAGCAGTGATTTCCTTGAAGCTTTCTTT
NA TRBJ2-4 TRBV7-9 TRBD2 CASSLDPGGLAKNIQYF TGTGCCAGCAGCTTAGATCCGGGGGGACTAGCCAAAAACATTCAGTACTTC
NA TRBJ1-2 TRBV4-1 TRBD1 CASSQDGQGYGYTF TGCGCCAGCAGCCAGGATGGACAGGGCTATGGCTACACCTTC
NA TRBJ2-7 TRBV28 TRBD1 CASRTGTSYEQYF TGTGCCAGCAGGACAGGGACCTCCTACGAGCAGTACTTC
NA TRBJ1-6 TRBV3-1/TRBV3-2 NA CASSPSVISPLHF TGTGCCAGCAGCCCCTCAGTGATTTCACCCCTCCACTTT
NA TRBJ1-5 TRBV4-1 NA CASSQDTGGPTPQHF TGCGCCAGCAGCCAAGATACAGGCGGCCCGACCCCCCAGCATTTT
NA TRBJ1-2 TRBV3-1/TRBV3-2 TRBD1 CASSPDRVGYTF TGTGCCAGCAGCCCCGACAGGGTTGGCTACACCTTC
NA TRBJ2-5 TRBV5-1 TRBD1 CASSLGSGGEETQYF TGCGCCAGCAGCTTGGGATCAGGGGGCGAGGAGACCCAGTACTTC
NA TRBJ2-1 TRBV5-4 NA CASSLVERSYNEQFF TGTGCCAGCAGCTTGGTCGAGCGGAGCTACAATGAGCAGTTCTTC
NA TRBJ2-1 TRBV4-2 NA CASSRGTGGAGLAGNEQFF TGTGCCAGCAGCCGGGGGACAGGGGGCGCAGGACTAGCGGGGAATGAGCAGTTCTTC
few TRBJ2-2 TRBV7-9 NA CASSFGMNTGELFF TGTGCCAGCAGCTTCGGGATGAACACCGGGGAGCTGTTTTTT
NA TRBJ2-3 TRBV28 NA CASSPQGYSTDTQYF TGTGCCAGCAGCCCTCAGGGATATAGCACAGATACGCAGTATTTT
NA TRBJ1-1 TRBV2 TRBD1 CASSRQGLITEAFF TGTGCCAGCAGTCGACAGGGTTTAATCACTGAAGCTTTCTTT
NA TRBJ2-3 TRBV7-9 TRBD1 CASSSGQGAKDTQYF TGTGCCAGCAGCTCCGGACAGGGGGCGAAAGATACGCAGTATTTT
NA TRBJ1-3 TRBV28 NA CASSGKGLRNTIYF TGTGCCAGCAGCGGGAAGGGACTCAGGAACACCATATATTTT
NA TRBJ1-3 TRBV5-4 TRBD1 CASSSQGRGPGNTIYF TGTGCCAGCAGCTCACAGGGGCGAGGGCCTGGAAACACCATATATTTT
NA TRBJ1-3 TRBV2 NA CASSDRLFGNTIYF TGTGCCAGCAGCGACAGGCTATTTGGAAACACCATATATTTT
NA TRBJ1-6 TRBV5-1 NA CASSVGPSDNSPLHF TGCGCCAGCAGCGTGGGACCGAGCGATAATTCACCCCTCCACTTT
NA TRBJ2-1 TRBV11-3 TRBD2 CASSAYLAGGYNEQFF TGTGCCAGCAGCGCTTACCTAGCGGGAGGGTACAATGAGCAGTTCTTC
NA TRBJ2-1 TRBV19 TRBD2 CASSAAGTSSNEQFF TGTGCCAGTAGTGCCGCCGGGACTAGCTCCAATGAGCAGTTCTTC
NA TRBJ1-3 TRBV5-1 NA CASSLDRGGNTIYF TGCGCCAGCAGCCTCGACCGAGGTGGAAACACCATATATTTT
once TRBJ1-1 TRBV18 NA CASSQSVVSTEAFF TGTGCCAGCTCACAAAGCGTCGTGAGCACTGAAGCTTTCTTT
NA TRBJ1-6 TRBV6-4 NA CASSDPRSTGNSPLHF TGTGCCAGCAGTGACCCTCGAAGCACGGGGAATTCACCCCTCCACTTT
NA TRBJ1-1 TRBV5-8 TRBD1 CASSLGGTGRPEAFF TGTGCCAGCAGCTTGGGGGGGACAGGAAGGCCTGAAGCTTTCTTT
once TRBJ1-1 TRBV30 NA CAWSVFRGTEAFF TGTGCCTGGAGTGTATTCCGGGGCACTGAAGCTTTCTTT
NA TRBJ1-5 TRBV11-2 NA CASSQSGSVAQPQHF TGTGCCAGCAGCCAGTCCGGGTCAGTCGCTCAGCCCCAGCATTTT
NA TRBJ1-1 TRBV30 NA CAWSVDSGITEAFF TGTGCCTGGAGTGTAGATTCAGGCATCACTGAAGCTTTCTTT
NA TRBJ1-2 TRBV6-6 NA CATEGRGSGYTF TGTGCCACCGAAGGTAGGGGGTCTGGCTACACCTTC
NA TRBJ2-7 TRBV10-3 NA CAISQSRDSYEQYF TGTGCCATCAGCCAAAGCAGGGACTCCTACGAGCAGTACTTC
NA TRBJ1-1 TRBV10-3 TRBD1 CATAVAGGSQAFF TGTGCCACCGCCGTGGCAGGGGGCTCGCAGGCTTTCTTT